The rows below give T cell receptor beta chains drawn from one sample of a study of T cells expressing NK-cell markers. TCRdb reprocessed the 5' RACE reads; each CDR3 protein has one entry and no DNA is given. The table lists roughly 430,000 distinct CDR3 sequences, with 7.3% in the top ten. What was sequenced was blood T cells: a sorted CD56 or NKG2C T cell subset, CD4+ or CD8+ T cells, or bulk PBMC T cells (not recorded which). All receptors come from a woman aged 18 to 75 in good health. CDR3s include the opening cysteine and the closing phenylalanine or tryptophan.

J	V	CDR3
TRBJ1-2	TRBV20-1	CSARSGGANYGYTF
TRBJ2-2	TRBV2	CASSGQGSTGELLF
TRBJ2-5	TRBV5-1	CASSPSRVGQETQYF
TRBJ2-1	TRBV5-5	CASSGYSTGGLNEQFF
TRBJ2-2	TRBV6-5	CASRLAVGELFF
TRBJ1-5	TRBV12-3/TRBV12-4	CASSPGQGPNQPQHF
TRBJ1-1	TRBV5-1	CASSEGDRIGTEAFF
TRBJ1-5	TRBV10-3	CAISESGGNQPQHF
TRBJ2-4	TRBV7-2	CASTQTVAKNIQYF
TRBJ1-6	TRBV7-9	CASSLTGAGSALHF
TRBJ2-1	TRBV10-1	CASSDGGRDEQFF
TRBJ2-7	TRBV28	CASVDGWAYEQYF
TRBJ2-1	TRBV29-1	CSVEDPRFLYDEQFF
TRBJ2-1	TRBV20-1	CSARRWGRNEQFF
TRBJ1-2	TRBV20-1	CSARDFTGGDGYTF
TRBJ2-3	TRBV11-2	CASSPGGASRYTQYF
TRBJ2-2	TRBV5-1	CASSLEPAGNTGELFF
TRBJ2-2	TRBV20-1	CSGYSPGTSYDTGELFF
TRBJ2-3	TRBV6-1	CASELGRASTDTQYF
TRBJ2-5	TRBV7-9	CASSFIRSVSVWETQYF
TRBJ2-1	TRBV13	CASSPSTSGRFFGSYNEQFF
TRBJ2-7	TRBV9	CASSVSSRGLEQYF
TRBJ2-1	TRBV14	CASSPMTGRNEQFF
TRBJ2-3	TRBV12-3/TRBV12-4	CASSPDTDTQYF
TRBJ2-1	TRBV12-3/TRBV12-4	CASRPSGDYNEQFF
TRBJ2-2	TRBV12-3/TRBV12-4	CATQVGFGDRGRRRSGELFF
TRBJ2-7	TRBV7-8	CATGLATYSYEQYF
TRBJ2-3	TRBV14	CASSQETSSGRWDTQYF
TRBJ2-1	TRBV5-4	CASSPKRGAFNEQFF
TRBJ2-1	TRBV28	CASGDPGTGWGEQFF
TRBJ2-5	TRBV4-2	CASSGGGREETQYF
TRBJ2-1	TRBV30	CAWSPGSLSYNEQFF
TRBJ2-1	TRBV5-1	CASSLGRGRGDEQFF
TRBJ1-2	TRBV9	CASSQGGQGTSGYTF
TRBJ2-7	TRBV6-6	CASTSRGEQYF
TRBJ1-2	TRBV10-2	CASMGTGGDGYTF
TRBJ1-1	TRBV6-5	CASSYEEGRRTEAFF
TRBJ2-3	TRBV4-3	CASSLVTGGDTQYF
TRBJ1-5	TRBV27	CASREDRASNQPQHF
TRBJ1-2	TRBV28	CASRVTVFYGYTF
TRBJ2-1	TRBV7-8	CASSQGALAYNEQFF
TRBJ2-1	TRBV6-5	CASGLHNEQFF
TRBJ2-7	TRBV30	CAWSGTSAVYEQYF
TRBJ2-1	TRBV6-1	CASSRSRDLSYNEQFF
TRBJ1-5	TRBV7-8	CASSGANQPQHF
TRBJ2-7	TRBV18	CASSPAETYEQYF
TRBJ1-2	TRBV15	CATSRDRNGGYGYTF
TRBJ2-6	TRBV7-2	CASSLVAFGSGANVLTF
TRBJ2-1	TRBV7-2	CASTSGTRVGEQFF
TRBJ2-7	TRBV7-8	CASSFDGLQSSYEQYF
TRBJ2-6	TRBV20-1	CSARDPGPTGANVLTF